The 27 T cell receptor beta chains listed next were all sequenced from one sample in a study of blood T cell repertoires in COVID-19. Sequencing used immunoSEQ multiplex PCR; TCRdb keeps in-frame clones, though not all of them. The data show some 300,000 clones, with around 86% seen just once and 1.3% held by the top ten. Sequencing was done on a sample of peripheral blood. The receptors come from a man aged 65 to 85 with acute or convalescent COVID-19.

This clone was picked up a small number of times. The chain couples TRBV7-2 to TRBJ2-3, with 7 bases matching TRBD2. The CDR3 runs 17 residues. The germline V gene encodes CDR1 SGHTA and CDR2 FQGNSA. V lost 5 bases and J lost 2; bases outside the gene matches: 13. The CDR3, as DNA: TGTGCCAGCAGCCCCCGAGGGAAGCGGGGTTACACAGATACGCAGTATTTT. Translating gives CASSPRGKRGYTDTQYF.

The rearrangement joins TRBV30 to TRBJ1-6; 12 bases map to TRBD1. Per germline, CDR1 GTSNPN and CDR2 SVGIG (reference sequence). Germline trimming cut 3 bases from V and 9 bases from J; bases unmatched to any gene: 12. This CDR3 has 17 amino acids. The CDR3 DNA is TGTGCCTGGAGGGGCCTTGGGACAGGGGGCGAGTTTTCACCCCTCCACTTT. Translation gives CAWRGLGTGGEFSPLHF.

The CDR3 DNA reads TGTGCCAGCAGCCCCACAGATAACTATGGCTACACCTTC. This gives the protein CASSPTDNYGYTF. The genes are TRBV6-6 and TRBJ1-2; unclear D gene. Trimming stripped 6 bases from V and 1 base from J, with 9 bases between. Germline lookup yields CDR1 MNHNY and CDR2 SVGAGI (reference sequence). The CDR3 runs to 13 residues.

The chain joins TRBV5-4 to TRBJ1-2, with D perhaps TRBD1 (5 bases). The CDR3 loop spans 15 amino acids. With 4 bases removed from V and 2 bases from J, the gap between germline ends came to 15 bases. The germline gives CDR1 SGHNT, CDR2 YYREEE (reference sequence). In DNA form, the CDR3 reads TGTGCCAGCAGCCCGGGACTGGGAGGGAACTATGGCTACACCTTC. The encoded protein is CASSPGLGGNYGYTF.

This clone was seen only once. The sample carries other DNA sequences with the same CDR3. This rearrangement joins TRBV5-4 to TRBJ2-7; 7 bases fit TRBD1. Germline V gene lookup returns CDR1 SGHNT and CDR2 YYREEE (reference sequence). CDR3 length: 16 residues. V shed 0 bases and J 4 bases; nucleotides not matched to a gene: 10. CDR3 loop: CASSLVPGRGKYEQYF. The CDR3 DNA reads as TGTGCCAGCAGCTTGGTTCCGGGCAGGGGGAAGTACGAGCAGTACTTC.

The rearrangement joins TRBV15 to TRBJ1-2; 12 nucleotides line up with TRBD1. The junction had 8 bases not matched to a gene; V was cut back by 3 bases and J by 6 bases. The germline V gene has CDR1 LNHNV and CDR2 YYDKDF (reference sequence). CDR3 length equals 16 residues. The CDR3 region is CATSSGGDRGQNGYTF. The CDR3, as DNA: TGTGCCACCAGCAGCGGGGGGGACAGGGGGCAGAATGGCTACACCTTC.

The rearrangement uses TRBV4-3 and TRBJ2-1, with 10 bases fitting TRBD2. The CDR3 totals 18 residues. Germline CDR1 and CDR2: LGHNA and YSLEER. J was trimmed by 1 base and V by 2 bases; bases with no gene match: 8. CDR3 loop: CASSQIGQGLASYNEQFF. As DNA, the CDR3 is TGCGCCAGCAGCCAAATCGGGCAGGGACTAGCGTCCTACAATGAGCAGTTCTTC.

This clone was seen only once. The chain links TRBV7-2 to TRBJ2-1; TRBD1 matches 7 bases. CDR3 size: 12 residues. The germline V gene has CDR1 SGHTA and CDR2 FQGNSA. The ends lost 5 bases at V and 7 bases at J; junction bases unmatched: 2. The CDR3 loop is CASSPGQNEQFF. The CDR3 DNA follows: TGTGCCAGCAGCCCGGGACAGAATGAGCAGTTCTTC.

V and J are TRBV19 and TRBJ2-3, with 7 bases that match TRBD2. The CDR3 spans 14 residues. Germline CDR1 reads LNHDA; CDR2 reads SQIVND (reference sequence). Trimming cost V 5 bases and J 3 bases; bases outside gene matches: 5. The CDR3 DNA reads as TGTGCCAGTAGTGGGCGGGGGAGGACAGATACGCAGTATTTT. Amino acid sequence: CASSGRGRTDTQYF.

The CDR3 DNA reads TGCGCCAGCAGCTCCTTAGGGACTAGCGGGGGGTACTACGAGCAGTACTTC. Its translation is CASSSLGTSGGYYEQYF. J is TRBJ2-7 and V is TRBV5-1, with 15 bases that match TRBD2. Unmatched junction bases numbered 7, after V lost 3 bases and J lost 3 bases. CDR1 and CDR2 (germline): SGHRS, YFSETQ. This CDR3 has 17 amino acids.

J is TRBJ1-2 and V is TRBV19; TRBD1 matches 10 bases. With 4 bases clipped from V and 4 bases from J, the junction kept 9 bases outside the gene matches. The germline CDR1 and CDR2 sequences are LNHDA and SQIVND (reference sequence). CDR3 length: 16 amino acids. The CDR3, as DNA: TGTGCCAGTAGTACTGTCCGGGACAGGGGTACCTATGGCTACACCTTC. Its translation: CASSTVRDRGTYGYTF.

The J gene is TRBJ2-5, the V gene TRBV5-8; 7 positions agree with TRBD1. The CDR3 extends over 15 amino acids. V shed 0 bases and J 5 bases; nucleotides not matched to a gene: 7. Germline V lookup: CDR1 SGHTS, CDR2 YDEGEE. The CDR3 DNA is TGTGCCAGCAGCTTGGGAACAGGGGCAGAGGAGACCCAGTACTTC. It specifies CASSLGTGAEETQYF.

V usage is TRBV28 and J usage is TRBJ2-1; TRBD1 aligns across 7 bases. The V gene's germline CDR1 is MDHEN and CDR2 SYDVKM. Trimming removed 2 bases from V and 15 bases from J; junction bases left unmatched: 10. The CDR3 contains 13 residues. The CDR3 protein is CASSLSDRDRPFF. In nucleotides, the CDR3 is TGTGCCAGCAGTTTAAGCGACCGGGACAGACCGTTCTTC.

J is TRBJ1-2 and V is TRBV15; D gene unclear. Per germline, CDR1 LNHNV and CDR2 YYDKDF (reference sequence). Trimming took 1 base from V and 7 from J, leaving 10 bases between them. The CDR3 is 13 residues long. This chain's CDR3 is CATSRGAGSGYTF. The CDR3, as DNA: TGTGCCACCAGCAGAGGGGCCGGTTCTGGCTACACCTTC.

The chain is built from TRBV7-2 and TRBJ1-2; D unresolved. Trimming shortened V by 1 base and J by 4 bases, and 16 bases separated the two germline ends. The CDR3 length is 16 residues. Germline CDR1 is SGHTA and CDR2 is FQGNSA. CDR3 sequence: CASSLVVRSQGYGYTF. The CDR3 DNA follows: TGTGCCAGCAGCTTAGTCGTCCGGAGTCAAGGCTATGGCTACACCTTC.

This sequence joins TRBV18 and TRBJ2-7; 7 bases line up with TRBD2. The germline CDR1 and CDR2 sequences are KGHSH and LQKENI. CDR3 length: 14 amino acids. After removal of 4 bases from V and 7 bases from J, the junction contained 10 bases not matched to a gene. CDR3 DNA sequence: TGTGCCAGCTCACAAGGGACTTTCGGGAGGGAGCAGTACTTC. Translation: CASSQGTFGREQYF.

The CDR3: CASSQERLAYNEQFF. CDR3 sequence (DNA): TGTGCCAGCAGCCAAGAGAGGCTAGCCTACAATGAGCAGTTCTTC. This sequence joins TRBV3-1 (or the pseudogene TRBV3-2) and TRBJ2-1; D gene unclear. CDR3 length: 15 amino acids. Germline V gene sequence: CDR1 LGHDT, CDR2 YNNKEL (reference sequence). Between the trimmed V and J ends, which lost 0 bases and 2 bases, there was a span of 8 bases.

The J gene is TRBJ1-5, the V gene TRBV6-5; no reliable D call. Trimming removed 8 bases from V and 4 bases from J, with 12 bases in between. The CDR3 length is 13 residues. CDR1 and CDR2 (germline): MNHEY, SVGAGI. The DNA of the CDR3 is TGTGCCAGCTGGTCGGGGAGTAATCAGCCCCAGCATTTT. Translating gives CASWSGSNQPQHF.

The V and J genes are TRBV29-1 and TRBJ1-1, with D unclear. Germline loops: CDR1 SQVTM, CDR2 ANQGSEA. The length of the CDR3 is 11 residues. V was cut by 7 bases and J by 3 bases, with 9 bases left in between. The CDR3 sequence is CSATGYTEAFF. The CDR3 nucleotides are TGCAGCGCGACCGGGTACACTGAAGCTTTCTTT.

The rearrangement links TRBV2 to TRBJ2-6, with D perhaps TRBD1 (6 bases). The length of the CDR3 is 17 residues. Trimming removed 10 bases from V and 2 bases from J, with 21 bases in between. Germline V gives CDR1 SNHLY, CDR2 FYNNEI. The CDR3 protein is CANGRNLQGAGANVLTF. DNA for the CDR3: TGTGCCAACGGCCGAAACCTACAGGGTGCTGGGGCCAACGTCCTGACTTTC.

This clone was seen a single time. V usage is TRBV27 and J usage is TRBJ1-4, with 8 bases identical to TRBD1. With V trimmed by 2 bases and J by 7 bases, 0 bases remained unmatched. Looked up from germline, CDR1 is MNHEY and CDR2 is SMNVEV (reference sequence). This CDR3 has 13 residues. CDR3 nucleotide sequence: TGTGCCAGCAGTTTACAGGGGGCTGAAAAACTGTTTTTT. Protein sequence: CASSLQGAEKLFF.

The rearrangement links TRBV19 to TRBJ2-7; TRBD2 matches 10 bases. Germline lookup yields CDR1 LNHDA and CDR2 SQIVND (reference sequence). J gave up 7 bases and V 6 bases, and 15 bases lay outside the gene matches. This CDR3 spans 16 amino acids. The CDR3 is CASSLSAGTSAREQYF. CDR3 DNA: TGTGCCAGTAGCTTATCGGCCGGGACTAGCGCGCGGGAGCAGTACTTC. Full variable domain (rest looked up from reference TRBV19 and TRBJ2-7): DGGITQSPKYLFRKEGQNVTLSCEQNLNHDAMYWYRQDPGQGLRLIYYSQIVNDFQKGDIAEGYSVSREKKESFPLTVTSAQKNPTAFYLCASSLSAGTSAREQYFGPGTRLTVT.

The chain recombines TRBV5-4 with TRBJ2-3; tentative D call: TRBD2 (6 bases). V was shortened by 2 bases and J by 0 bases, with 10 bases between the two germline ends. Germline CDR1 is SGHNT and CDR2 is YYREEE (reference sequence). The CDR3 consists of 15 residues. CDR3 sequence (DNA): TGTGCCAGCAGCTTAGCGGGCTCTAGCACAGATACGCAGTATTTT. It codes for CASSLAGSSTDTQYF.

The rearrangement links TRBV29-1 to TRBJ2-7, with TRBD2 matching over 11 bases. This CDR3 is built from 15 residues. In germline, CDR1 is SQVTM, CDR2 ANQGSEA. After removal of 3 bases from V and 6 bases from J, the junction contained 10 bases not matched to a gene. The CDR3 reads CSVDISGRAGLEQYF. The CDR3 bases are TGCAGCGTTGACATTAGCGGGAGGGCTGGCCTCGAGCAGTACTTC.

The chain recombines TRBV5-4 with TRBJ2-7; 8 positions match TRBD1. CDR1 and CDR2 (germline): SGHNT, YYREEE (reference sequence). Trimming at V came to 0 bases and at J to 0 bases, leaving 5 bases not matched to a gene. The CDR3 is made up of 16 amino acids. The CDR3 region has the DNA TGTGCCAGCAGCTTGGTTTACAGGGGGTTCTCCTACGAGCAGTACTTC. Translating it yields CASSLVYRGFSYEQYF.

The CDR3, as DNA: TGCGCCAGCAGCCGGGGGCAGGGGGCCTATGGCTACACCTTC. Its protein product is CASSRGQGAYGYTF. The gene calls are TRBV4-3 and TRBJ1-2; TRBD1 aligns across 8 bases. The V gene end was trimmed by 4 bases and the J gene end by 4 bases; junction bases not matched to a gene: 5. Germline loops: CDR1 LGHNA, CDR2 YSLEER. This CDR3 is 14 amino acids long.

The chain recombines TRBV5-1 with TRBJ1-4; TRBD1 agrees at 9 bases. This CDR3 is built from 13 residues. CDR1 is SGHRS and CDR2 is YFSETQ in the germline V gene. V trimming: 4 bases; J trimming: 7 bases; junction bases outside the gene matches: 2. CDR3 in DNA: TGCGCCAGCAGCCAGGACAGGGGTGAAAAACTGTTTTTT. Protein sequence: CASSQDRGEKLFF.